A selection of T cell receptor beta chains follows, all from one sample in a study of T cells in Graves' hyperthyroidism and ophthalmopathy. TCRdb passed the multiplex PCR reads through MiXCR, listing each CDR3 protein once. The repertoire consists of a few hundred thousand distinct CDR3 sequences, with 13% to 15% occurring once and the leading ten covering about 30%. Sequenced: blood. Receptors were obtained from a woman aged 50 to 65 with Graves' hyperthyroidism that later progressed to Graves' ophthalmopathy. Each CDR3 is given with its conserved first and last residue.

>TRBV7-2|TRBJ1-1
CASSPRGGQGAYTEAFF
>TRBV28|TRBJ2-5
CASSFVGTQETQYF
>TRBV9|TRBJ2-3
CASSVGSGGPFTQYF
>TRBV2|TRBJ1-5
CASSETRTGLQPQHF
>TRBV27|TRBJ2-2
CASSFEGTGELFF
>TRBV20-1|TRBJ1-2
CSARDLRDKTF
>TRBV6-5|TRBJ1-2
CASSYSTGRGYTF
>TRBV12-3/TRBV12-4|TRBJ2-1
CANSFPSGRVHEQFF
>TRBV28|TRBJ1-5
CASSQPQTGLSNQPQHF
>TRBV5-1|TRBJ2-3
CASRDLAGDGTDTQYF
>TRBV6-1|TRBJ1-5
CASSAGQGAQPQHF
>TRBV4-2|TRBJ2-1
CASSQAASGRGNEQFF
>TRBV27|TRBJ1-1
CASSPQGTMNTEAFF
>TRBV5-6|TRBJ2-2
CASTFRTGELFF
>TRBV18|TRBJ2-3
CANSPVLMGTGTQYF
>TRBV6-1|TRBJ2-2
CASIRAGMNTGELFF
>TRBV27|TRBJ2-5
CASSLSGRYQETQYF
>TRBV28|TRBJ2-1
CASSPTQSLRQGRNGRARNEQSF
>TRBV30|TRBJ2-1
CAWSVGGGLTRNEQFF
>TRBV7-9|TRBJ2-1
CASSLPLQFF
>TRBV19|TRBJ1-1
CASKINRGLAEAFF
>TRBV25-1|TRBJ2-1
CASSEVEGLDNEQSF
>TRBV4-1|TRBJ2-3
CASSQLRLAGRRDTQYF
>TRBV13|TRBJ2-1
CASTRGGPRFF
>TRBV9|TRBJ2-1
CASSVGGQGGYEQFF
>TRBV27|TRBJ2-1
CASSPGLVGDEQLF
>TRBV2|TRBJ2-6
CASIAFRVTGANVLTF
>TRBV7-3|TRBJ2-2
CASSSTGTSGGELFF
>TRBV11-3|TRBJ2-2
CASSLDVEAGGRAGELFF
>TRBV7-9|TRBJ2-7
CASSPVSDWGEQYF
>TRBV7-3|TRBJ2-2
CASSLGTATGELFF
>TRBV6-1|TRBJ1-4
CASSEGAREKLFF
>TRBV5-1|TRBJ1-1
CASSFGVGMNTEAFF
>TRBV2|TRBJ2-3
CASSDVPGMADTQYF
>TRBV20-1|TRBJ2-5
CSARDRLAGVRETQYF
>TRBV27|TRBJ1-5
CASSASGTGGDSNQPQHF
>TRBV28|TRBJ2-7
CASIPRDGGYEQYF
>TRBV12-3/TRBV12-4|TRBJ1-4
CASSRTGGEGTNEKLFF
>TRBV12-3/TRBV12-4|TRBJ2-1
CASSPRRSYNEQFF
>TRBV2|TRBJ2-3
CASSAGVEDTQYF
>TRBV2|TRBJ2-7
CASRATYEQYF
>TRBV7-2|TRBJ1-4
CASRGQGSEKLFF
>TRBV27|TRBJ2-1
CASSFGQGSYNEQFF
>TRBV28|TRBJ2-1
CASRSPGLAVSYNEQFF
>TRBV30|TRBJ2-7
CAWSLKGSLYEQYF
>TRBV28|TRBJ1-4
CASNLRGGTDEKLFF
>TRBV28|TRBJ2-3
CASSDGGVRRDTQYF
>TRBV9|TRBJ1-2
CVSSPRPGNGYTF
>TRBV12-3/TRBV12-4|TRBJ2-1
CASSSQMMMNEQFF
>TRBV18|TRBJ1-1
CASSQRTVMNTEAFF
>TRBV29-1|TRBJ1-1
CSAHGFNTEAFF
>TRBV5-6|TRBJ2-5
CASSQRAGQETQYF
>TRBV29-1|TRBJ2-3
CSVDGVVTDTQYF
>TRBV27|TRBJ2-1
CASSAGLNEQFF
>TRBV20-1|TRBJ1-4
CSARRAGLDEKLFF
>TRBV2|TRBJ1-1
CASSERGLGTEAFF
>TRBV27|TRBJ2-7
CASSLWGQGGYEQYF
>TRBV4-1|TRBJ2-7
CASSPRRAGGEQYF
>TRBV11-2|TRBJ1-1
CASSLDSGTEAFF